The clone carrying this T cell receptor (beta chain) was found once. Its antigen is not identified. The primer mix had 60 Vbeta and 13 Jbeta primers. Only in-frame clones appear in the TCRdb table, and some are missing; sequencing was by immunoSEQ multiplex PCR. The profile shows approximately 270,000 clones, under 90% of them singletons. This sample is drawn from a study of cytomegalovirus exposure and HLA in healthy donors. Findings and caveats of the study: Sequencing likely generated an artifact that appeared as a cluster of highly shared sequence variants.

The V end lost 3 bases, the J end lost 4 bases, and 8 bases lay between the germline ends. The CDR3 sequence is 13 residues long. Germline CDR1 and CDR2: SNHLY and FYNNEI. At sampling all donors were nominally healthy, likely with unrecorded immune exposures. Sequenced material: PBMCs. The chain joins TRBV2 to TRBJ2-3; D unresolved. This TCR was recovered from a girl aged 2 to 9 in good health and CMV-seronegative. DNA for the CDR3: TGTGCCAGCAGTGAGAGTACGGCAGATACGCAGTATTTT. Encoded protein: CASSESTADTQYF.